This T cell receptor (beta chain) was documented in a study of blood T cell repertoires in COVID-19. Study information: COVID-19 samples collected from the United States, Italy and Spain covered acute and convalescent phases.

Authors' methods: Researchers report that nucleated cell counts were estimated from reference gene primer amplification. The method was immunoSEQ multiplex PCR; TCRdb's version includes in-frame clones alone and lacks a portion of them. The V and J calls and clone size were taken over from that table, and D and trimming were inferred from the DNA. The sample lists about 140,000 clones, more than 75% occurring once. Enrollees, about 18 to 100 years old, lived in 24 US areas. Symptom resolution, clearance, or two negative PCRs marked donors in Cohort 3 as recovered. CDR1 is SGHTA and CDR2 is FQGNSA in the germline V gene. This CDR3 has 17 residues. The J segment lost 1 base and the V segment lost 1 base, leaving 7 bases of the junction unmatched.

Source material: PBMCs or T cells enriched from blood (not recorded which). This clonotype was sampled from a woman aged 50 to 60 who had recovered from COVID-19. The chain uses TRBV7-2 and TRBJ1-5; 7 bases match TRBD1. The CDR3 sequence is CASSLGYRGMSNQPQHF. The CDR3 coding sequence is TGTGCCAGCAGCTTAGGTTACAGGGGAATGAGCAATCAGCCCCAGCATTTT.